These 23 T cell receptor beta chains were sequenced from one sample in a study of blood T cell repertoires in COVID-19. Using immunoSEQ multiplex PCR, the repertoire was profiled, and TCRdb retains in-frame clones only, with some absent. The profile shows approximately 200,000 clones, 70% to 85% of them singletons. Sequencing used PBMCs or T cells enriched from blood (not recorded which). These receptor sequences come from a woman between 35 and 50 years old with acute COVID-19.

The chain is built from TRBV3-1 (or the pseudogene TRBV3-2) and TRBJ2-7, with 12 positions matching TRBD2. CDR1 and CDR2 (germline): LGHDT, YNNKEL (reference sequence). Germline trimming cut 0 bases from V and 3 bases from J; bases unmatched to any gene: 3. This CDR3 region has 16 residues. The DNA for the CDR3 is TGTGCCAGCAGCCAAGATGCGACTAGCGGGAGCTACGAGCAGTACTTC. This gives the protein CASSQDATSGSYEQYF.

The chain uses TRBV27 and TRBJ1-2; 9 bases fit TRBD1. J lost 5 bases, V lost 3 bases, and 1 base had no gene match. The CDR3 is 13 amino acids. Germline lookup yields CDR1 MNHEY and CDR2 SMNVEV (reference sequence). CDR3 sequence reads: CASSFDRGYGYTF. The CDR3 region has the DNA TGTGCCAGCAGTTTTGACAGGGGGTATGGCTACACCTTC.

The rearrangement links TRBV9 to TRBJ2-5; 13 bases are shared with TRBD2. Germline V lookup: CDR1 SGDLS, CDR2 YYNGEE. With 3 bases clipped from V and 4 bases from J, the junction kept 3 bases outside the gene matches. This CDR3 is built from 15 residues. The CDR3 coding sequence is TGTGCCAGCAGCGCGGGACTAGCGGGATTAGAGACCCAGTACTTC. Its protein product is CASSAGLAGLETQYF. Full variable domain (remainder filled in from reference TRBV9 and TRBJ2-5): DSGVTQTPKHLITATGQRVTLRCSPRSGDLSVYWYQQSLDQGLQFLIQYYNGEERAKGNILERFSAQQFPDLHSELNLSSLELGDSALYFCASSAGLAGLETQYFGPGTRLLVL.

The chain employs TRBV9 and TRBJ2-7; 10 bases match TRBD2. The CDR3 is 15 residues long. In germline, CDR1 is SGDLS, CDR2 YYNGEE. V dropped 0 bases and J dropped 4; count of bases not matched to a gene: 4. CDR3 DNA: TGTGCCAGCAGCGTAGTTAGCGGGAGGTCTTACGAGCAGTACTTC. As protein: CASSVVSGRSYEQYF. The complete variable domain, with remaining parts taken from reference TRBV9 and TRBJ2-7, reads DSGVTQTPKHLITATGQRVTLRCSPRSGDLSVYWYQQSLDQGLQFLIQYYNGEERAKGNILERFSAQQFPDLHSELNLSSLELGDSALYFCASSVVSGRSYEQYFGPGTRLTVT.

Here the CDR3 DNA reads TGTGCCAGCAGTGGCAGGGTGGAAGAGACCCAGTACTTC. Translating it yields CASSGRVEETQYF. V gene TRBV7-2 combines with J gene TRBJ2-5; TRBD1 might be the D (5 bases). CDR1 SGHTA and CDR2 FQGNSA come from the germline V gene. The CDR3 length is 13 residues. Trimming took 6 bases from V and 3 from J, leaving 11 bases between them.

CDR3 DNA sequence: TGTGCCTGGACGACGGCAGGGCCCCCCTACGAGCAGTACTTC. This encodes CAWTTAGPPYEQYF. The gene calls are TRBV30 and TRBJ2-7; maybe TRBD1 (5 bases). Germline CDR1 reads GTSNPN; CDR2 reads SVGIG (reference sequence). The CDR3 is 14 amino acids. V was trimmed by 4 bases and J by 2 bases, leaving 15 bases between them.

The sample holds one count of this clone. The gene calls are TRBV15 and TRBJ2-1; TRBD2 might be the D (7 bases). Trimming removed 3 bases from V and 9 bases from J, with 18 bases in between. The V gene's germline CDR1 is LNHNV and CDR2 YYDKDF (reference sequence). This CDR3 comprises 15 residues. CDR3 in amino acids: CATSSVRGARSEQFF. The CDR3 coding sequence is TGTGCCACCAGCAGCGTCCGGGGGGCGCGGAGTGAGCAGTTCTTC.

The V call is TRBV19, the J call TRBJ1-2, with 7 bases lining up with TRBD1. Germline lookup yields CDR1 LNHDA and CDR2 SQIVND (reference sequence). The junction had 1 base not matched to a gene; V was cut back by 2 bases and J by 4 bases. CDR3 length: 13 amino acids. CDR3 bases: TGTGCCAGTAGTATAAACAGGGGCTATGGCTACACCTTC. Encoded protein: CASSINRGYGYTF.

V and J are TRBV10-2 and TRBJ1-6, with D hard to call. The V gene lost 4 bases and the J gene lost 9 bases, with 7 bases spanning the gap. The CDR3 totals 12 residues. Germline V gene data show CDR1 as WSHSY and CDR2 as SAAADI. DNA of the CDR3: TGCGCCAGCAGTGTGGGCAGTTCACCCCTCCACTTT. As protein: CASSVGSSPLHF.

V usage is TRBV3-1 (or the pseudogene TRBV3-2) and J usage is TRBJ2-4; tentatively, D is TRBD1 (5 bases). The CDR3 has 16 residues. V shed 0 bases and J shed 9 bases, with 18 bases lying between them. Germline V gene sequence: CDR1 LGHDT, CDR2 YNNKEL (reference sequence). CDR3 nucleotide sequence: TGTGCCAGCAGCCAAGAGGGCCTGGGGCTACCGGGCATTCAGTACTTC. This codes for CASSQEGLGLPGIQYF.

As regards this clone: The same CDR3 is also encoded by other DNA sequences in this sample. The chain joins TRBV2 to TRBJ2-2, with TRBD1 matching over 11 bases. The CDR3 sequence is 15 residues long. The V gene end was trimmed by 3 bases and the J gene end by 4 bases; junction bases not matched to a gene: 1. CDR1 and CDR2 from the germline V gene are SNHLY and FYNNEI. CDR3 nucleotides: TGTGCCAGCAGTGACGGGACAGGGGGCACCGGGGAGCTGTTTTTT. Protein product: CASSDGTGGTGELFF.

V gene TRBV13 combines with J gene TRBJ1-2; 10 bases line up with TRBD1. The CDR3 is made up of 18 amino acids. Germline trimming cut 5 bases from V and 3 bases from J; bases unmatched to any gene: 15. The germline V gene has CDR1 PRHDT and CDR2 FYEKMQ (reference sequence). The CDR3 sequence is CASSARTGGSPGYYGYTF. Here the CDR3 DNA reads TGTGCCAGCAGCGCGCGGACAGGGGGGTCCCCAGGGTACTATGGCTACACCTTC.

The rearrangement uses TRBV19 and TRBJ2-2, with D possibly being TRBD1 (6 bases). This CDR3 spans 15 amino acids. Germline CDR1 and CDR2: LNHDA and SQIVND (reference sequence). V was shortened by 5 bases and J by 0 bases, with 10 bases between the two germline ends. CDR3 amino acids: CASSLQGANTGELFF. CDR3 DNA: TGTGCCAGTAGTTTACAGGGCGCGAACACCGGGGAGCTGTTTTTT.

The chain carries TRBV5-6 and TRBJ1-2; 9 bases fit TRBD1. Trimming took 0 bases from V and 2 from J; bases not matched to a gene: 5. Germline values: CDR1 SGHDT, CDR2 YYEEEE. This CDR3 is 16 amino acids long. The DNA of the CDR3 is TGTGCCAGCAGCTTGGGGGCAGGACAGGGGAACTATGGCTACACCTTC. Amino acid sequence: CASSLGAGQGNYGYTF.

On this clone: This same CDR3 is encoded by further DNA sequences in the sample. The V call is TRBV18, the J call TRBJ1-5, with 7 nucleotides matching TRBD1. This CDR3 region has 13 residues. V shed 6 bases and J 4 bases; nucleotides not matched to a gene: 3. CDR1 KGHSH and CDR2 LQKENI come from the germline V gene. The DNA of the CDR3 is TGTGCCAGCTCCCGGGACAGAAATCAGCCCCAGCATTTT. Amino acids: CASSRDRNQPQHF.

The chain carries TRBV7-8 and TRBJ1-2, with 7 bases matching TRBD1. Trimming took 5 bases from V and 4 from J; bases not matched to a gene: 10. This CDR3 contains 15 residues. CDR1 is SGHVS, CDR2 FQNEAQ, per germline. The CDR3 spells CASSDGTAASYGYTF. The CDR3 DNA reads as TGTGCCAGCAGCGATGGGACAGCAGCCTCCTATGGCTACACCTTC.

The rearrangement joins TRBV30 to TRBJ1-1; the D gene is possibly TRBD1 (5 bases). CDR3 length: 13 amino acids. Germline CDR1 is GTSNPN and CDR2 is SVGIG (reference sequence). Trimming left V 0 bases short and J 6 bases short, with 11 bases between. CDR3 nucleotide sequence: TGTGCCTGGAGTGTGGGGGGAAGGGCTGAAGCTTTCTTT. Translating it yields CAWSVGGRAEAFF. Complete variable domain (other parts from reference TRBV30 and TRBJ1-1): SQTIHQWPATLVQPVGSPLSLECTVEGTSNPNLYWYRQAAGRGLQLLFYSVGIGQISSEVPQNLSASRPQDRQFILSSKKLLLSDSGFYLCAWSVGGRAEAFFGQGTRLTVV.

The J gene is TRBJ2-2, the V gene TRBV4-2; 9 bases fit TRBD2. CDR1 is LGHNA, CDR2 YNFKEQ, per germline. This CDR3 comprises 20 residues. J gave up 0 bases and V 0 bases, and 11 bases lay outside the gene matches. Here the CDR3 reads CASSQDTASGGSPNTGELFF. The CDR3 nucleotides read TGTGCCAGCAGCCAAGATACGGCCAGCGGGGGGAGCCCGAACACCGGGGAGCTGTTTTTT.

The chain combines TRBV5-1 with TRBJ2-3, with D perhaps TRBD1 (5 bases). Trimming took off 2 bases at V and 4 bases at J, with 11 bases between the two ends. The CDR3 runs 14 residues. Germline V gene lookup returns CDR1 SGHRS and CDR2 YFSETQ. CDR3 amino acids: CASSLMGQADTQYF. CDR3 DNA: TGCGCCAGCAGCTTAATGGGGCAAGCAGATACGCAGTATTTT.

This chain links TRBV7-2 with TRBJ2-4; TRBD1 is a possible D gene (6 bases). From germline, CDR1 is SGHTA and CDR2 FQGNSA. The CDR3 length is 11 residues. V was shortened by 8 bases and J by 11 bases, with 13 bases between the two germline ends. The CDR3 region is CASSNQGLQYF. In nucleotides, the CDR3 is TGTGCCAGCTCCAACCAGGGGCTTCAGTACTTC.

CDR3 sequence reads: CASSARQGYPGNTIYF. The DNA for the CDR3 is TGTGCCAGCAGCGCGCGACAGGGGTACCCTGGAAACACCATATATTTT. The V call is TRBV7-4, the J call TRBJ1-3; TRBD1 matches 8 bases. V lost 5 bases, J lost 2 bases, and 8 bases stayed unmatched. The germline gives CDR1 SGHVT, CDR2 SQSDAQ. The CDR3 extends over 16 amino acids.

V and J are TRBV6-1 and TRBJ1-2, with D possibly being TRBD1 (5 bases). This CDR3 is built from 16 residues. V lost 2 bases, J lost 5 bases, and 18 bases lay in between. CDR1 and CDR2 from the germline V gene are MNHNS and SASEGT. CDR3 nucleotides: TGTGCCAGCAGTGAATGGCGACCTCAAAAGGGGTATGGCTACACCTTC. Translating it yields CASSEWRPQKGYGYTF.

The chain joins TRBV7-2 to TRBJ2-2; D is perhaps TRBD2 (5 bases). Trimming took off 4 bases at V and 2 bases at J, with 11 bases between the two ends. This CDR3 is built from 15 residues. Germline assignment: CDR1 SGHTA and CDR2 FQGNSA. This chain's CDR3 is CASSYGPGNTGELFF. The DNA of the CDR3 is TGTGCCAGCAGCTACGGACCGGGAAACACCGGGGAGCTGTTTTTT.